This entry is about one T cell receptor beta chain. The antigen is undetermined. The entry originates in a study of cytomegalovirus exposure and HLA in healthy donors. The study's findings and limits: Most TCR sequences were rare, but some public TCRs occurred in many donors. Sequencing depth roughly uniform across donors was assumed in presence/absence analyses. Approximately 160 TCR beta chains were listed as cytomegalovirus-associated. When a later analysis was performed, an Asian-associated ancestry cluster reportedly had fewer N-insertions than the approximately 680-donor mean.

Vbeta (60) and Jbeta (13) primers were used in the PCR. Sequencing was performed with immunoSEQ multiplex PCR; in TCRdb, only in-frame clones are kept and a portion is missing. The sample lists 75,000 to 95,000 clones, around 78% occurring once. Per germline, CDR1 SGHRS and CDR2 YFSETQ. V dropped 4 bases and J dropped 3; count of bases not matched to a gene: 0. The CDR3 length is 14 residues. The chain has TRBV5-1 and TRBJ2-1, with 11 bases identical to TRBD2. The TCR sequence derives from a male donor in good health and CMV-seropositive. The material sequenced was PBMCs. The CDR3 here is CASSTSGGYNEQFF. In nucleotides, the CDR3 is TGCGCCAGCAGCACTAGCGGGGGCTACAATGAGCAGTTCTTC.